This T cell receptor beta chain was captured in a study of regulatory T cells in long-lasting Graves disease. Study findings and constraints: The small sample size may have reduced accuracy.

This CDR3 is 17 amino acids long. In germline, CDR1 is SGHRS, CDR2 YFSETQ. The ends lost 0 bases at V and 4 bases at J; junction bases unmatched: 12. Time point reported: newly diagnosed GD, antithyroid drugs for less than 3 months. TCR sequences were obtained from RNA taken from PBMCs. About this clonotype: Its specificity is not known.

The authors built TCR beta libraries using iRepertoire HTBI primers and Arm-PCR of CDR3 regions. In the authors' methods: Looking across samples, the authors found roughly 58 TRBV and some 13 TRBJ segments. Each CDR3 protein gets one entry after TCRdb re-called the multiplex PCR reads with MiXCR. The V and J calls were determined by TCRdb, not by the authors. The table lists hundreds of thousands of distinct CDR3 sequences, roughly a sixth of them singletons. This sample also appeared in a second study, on T cells in Graves' hyperthyroidism and ophthalmopathy. From that study: The HTBI primer set drove a first-round RT-PCR of the TCR CDR3.

This chain uses TRBV5-1 with TRBJ1-1, with 7 bases identical to TRBD1. This specimen consisted of peripheral blood mononuclear cells (PBMCs), obtained at new diagnosis, from a patient treated with antithyroid drugs. The clonotype was recovered from a man aged 35-49 years with Graves disease. CDR3 DNA: TGCGCCAGCAGCTTGGAAGGGACCAGGGGGTATGGCACTGAAGCTTTCTTT. It codes for CASSLEGTRGYGTEAFF.